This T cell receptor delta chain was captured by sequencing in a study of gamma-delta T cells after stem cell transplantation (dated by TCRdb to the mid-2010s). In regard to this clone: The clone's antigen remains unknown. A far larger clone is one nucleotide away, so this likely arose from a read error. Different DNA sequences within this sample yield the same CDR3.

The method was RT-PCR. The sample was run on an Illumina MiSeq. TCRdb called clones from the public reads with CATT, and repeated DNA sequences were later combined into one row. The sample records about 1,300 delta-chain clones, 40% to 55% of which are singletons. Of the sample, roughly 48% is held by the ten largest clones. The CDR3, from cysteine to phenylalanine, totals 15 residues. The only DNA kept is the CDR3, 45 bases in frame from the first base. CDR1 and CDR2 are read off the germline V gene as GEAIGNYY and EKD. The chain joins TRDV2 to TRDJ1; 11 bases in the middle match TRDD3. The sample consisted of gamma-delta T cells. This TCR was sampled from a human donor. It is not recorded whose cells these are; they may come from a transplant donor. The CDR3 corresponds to CACDTLGDTSDKLIF. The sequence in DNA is TGTGCCTGTGACACCCTGGGGGATACTTCCGATAAGCTCATCTTT.